This T cell receptor beta chain was recovered during a study of OX40 agonist ivuxolimab in advanced cancers. Study results and caveats: By week 6 at 0.1 to 3.0 mg/kg, blood CD4+ and CD8+ T cells had expanded clonally. More expanded clones were seen, on average, in CD8+ T cells than in CD4+.

Of note for this clone: Antigen specificity is unknown.

Exclusion applied to patients with autoimmune disease history or systemic immunosuppression. The data were produced by immunoSEQ multiplex PCR, yet TCRdb's version contains in-frame clones alone and is incomplete. The profile shows some 69,000 clones, over 75% of them singletons. Per the germline V gene, CDR1 is MNHNS and CDR2 is SASEGT. V shed 4 bases, J shed 3 bases, and the junction held 4 bases outside the gene matches. This CDR3 spans 15 amino acids. The chain recombines TRBV6-1 with TRBJ2-2; TRBD1 matches at 8 bases. The receptor was derived from an adult with an advanced solid tumor such as melanoma, head and neck, liver or kidney cancer. The sequences come from CD4+ or CD8+ T cells sorted from blood, collected in a trial of the OX40 agonist ivuxolimab. The CDR3, as DNA: TGTGCCAGCAGTGCAGGGGGCTTGCACACCGGGGAGCTGTTTTTT. Translating gives CASSAGGLHTGELFF.